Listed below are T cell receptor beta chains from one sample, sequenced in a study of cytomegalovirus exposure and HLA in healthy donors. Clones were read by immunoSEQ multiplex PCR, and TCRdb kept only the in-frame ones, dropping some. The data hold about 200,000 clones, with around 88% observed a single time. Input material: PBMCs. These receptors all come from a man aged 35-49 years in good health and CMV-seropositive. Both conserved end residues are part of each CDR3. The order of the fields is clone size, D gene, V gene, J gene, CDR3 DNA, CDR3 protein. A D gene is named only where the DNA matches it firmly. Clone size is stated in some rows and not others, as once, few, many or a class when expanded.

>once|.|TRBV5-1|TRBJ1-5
TGCGCCAGCTCCAGGGATAGCAATCAGCCCCAGCATTTT
CASSRDSNQPQHF
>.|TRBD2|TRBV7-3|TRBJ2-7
TGTGCCAGCAGCTTAAATAGTGCGGGAGGGCCCTACGAGCAGTACTTC
CASSLNSAGGPYEQYF
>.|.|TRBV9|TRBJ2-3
TGTGCCAGCAGCGTAGTGTCCGGGAGAGGTGGTACAGATACGCAGTATTTT
CASSVVSGRGGTDTQYF
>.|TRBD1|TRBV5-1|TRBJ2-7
TGCGCCAGCAGCGTGGGACAGGGGTCCCAGCAGTACTTC
CASSVGQGSQQYF
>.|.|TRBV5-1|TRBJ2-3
TGCGCCAGCAGCTTACAGGGTGTGGGAGATACGCAGTATTTT
CASSLQGVGDTQYF
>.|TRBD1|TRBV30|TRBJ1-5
TGTGCCTGGAGTCGACAGGGTGGCCAGCCCCAGCATTTT
CAWSRQGGQPQHF
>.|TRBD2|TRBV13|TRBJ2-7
TGTGCCAGCAGCTCCCAACCCGGGACTAGGGGCTCCTACGAGCAGTACTTC
CASSSQPGTRGSYEQYF
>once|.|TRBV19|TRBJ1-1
TGTGCCAGTAGTAATCGCGGAGGCCCAAAGGAAGCTTTCTTT
CASSNRGGPKEAFF
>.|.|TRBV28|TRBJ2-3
TGTGCCAGCAGTTTGGTAGAGGACTCATCCACAGATACGCGGTATTTT
CASSLVEDSSTDTRYF
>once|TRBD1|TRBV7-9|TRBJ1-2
TGTGCCAGCAGGAAACAGGGGCGAACTAACTATGGCTACACCTTC
CASRKQGRTNYGYTF
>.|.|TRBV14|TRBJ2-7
TGTGCCAGCAGCCATATGATTGCGGGGGCCCACGAGCAGTACTTC
CASSHMIAGAHEQYF
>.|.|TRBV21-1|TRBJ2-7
TGTGCCAGCAGCAAAGTAGAGATCTCAATCTACGAGCAGTACTTC
CASSKVEISIYEQYF
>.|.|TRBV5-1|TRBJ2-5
TGCGCCAGCAGCTTGGGAGGACAAGAGACCCAGTACTTC
CASSLGGQETQYF
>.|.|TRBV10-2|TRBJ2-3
TGCGCCACCTTCGGGGGATCACGCACAGATACGCAGTATTTT
CATFGGSRTDTQYF
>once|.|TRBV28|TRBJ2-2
TGTGCCAGCAGTGGACTTACCGGGGAGCTGTTTTTT
CASSGLTGELFF
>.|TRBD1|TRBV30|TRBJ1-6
TGTGCCTGGAGTGCACCCTTGGGCAGGGGGAATTCACCCCTCCACTTT
CAWSAPLGRGNSPLHF
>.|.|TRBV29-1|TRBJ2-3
TGCAGCGCGGGGGTAGCGGCGACAGATACGCAGTATTTT
CSAGVAATDTQYF
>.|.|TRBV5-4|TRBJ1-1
TGTGCCAGCAGCTTGGCCAGAAACACTGAAGCTTTCTTT
CASSLARNTEAFF
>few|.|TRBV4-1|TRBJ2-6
TGCGCCAGCAGCACCCCAGGGGCCGGGGCCAACGTCCTGACTTTC
CASSTPGAGANVLTF
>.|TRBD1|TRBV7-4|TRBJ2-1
TGTGCCAGCAGCTCCAGTAACCGGGACAGCGACACCTACAATGAGCAGTTCTTC
CASSSSNRDSDTYNEQFF
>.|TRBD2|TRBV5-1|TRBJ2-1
TGCGCCAGCAGGACCGGGACTAGCGGGATTAGTGAGCAGTTCTTC
CASRTGTSGISEQFF
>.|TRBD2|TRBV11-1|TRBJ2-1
TGTGCCAGCAGCTCCCGGCTAGCGGGGTCCTACAATGAGCAGTTCTTC
CASSSRLAGSYNEQFF
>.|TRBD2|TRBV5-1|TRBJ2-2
TGCGCCAGCAGCGGTAGCGGGGGGAACACCGGGGAGCTGTTTTTT
CASSGSGGNTGELFF
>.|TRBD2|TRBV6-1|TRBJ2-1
TGTGCCAGCAGAACCCGGGACTATACCTACAATGAGCAGTTCTTC
CASRTRDYTYNEQFF
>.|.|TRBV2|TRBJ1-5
TGTGCCAGCAGTGATTCCGGCGGATGGAGCAATCAGCCCCAGCATTTT
CASSDSGGWSNQPQHF
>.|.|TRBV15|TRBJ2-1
TGTGCCACCAGCTCACTTCCCGGGAGAACTTACAATGAGCGGTTCTTC
CATSSLPGRTYNERFF